The 21 T cell receptor beta chains reported below all come from one sample, sequenced in a study of shared clonotypes between healthy human individuals (dated by TCRdb to about 2020). Library method: the immunoSEQ multiplex PCR assay. Imported from immuneACCESS, the table was reduced by TCRdb to in-frame sequences with V and J called. These copies leave out some clones; in studies compared against another copy, an unresolved V gene accounts for under half, and the cause of the remainder is not known. This sample lists about 2,500,000 clones; approximately 90% were detected once. About 0.13% of the sample rests with the top ten. Input material: naive CD4+ T cells sorted from blood. The intended sense of this specimen's cell subset or site label: CD45RA+ positively selected. The receptors come from a man aged 18 to 29 in good health.

CDR3 DNA: TGTGCCAGCAGTCCCGACTGGTCCGGTTTAGGTGGCTACACCTTC. Amino acids: CASSPDWSGLGGYTF. The chain joins TRBV6-6 to TRBJ1-2; unclear D gene. CDR3 size: 15 residues. The germline CDR1 and CDR2 sequences are MNHNY and SVGAGI (reference sequence). Trimming cost V 5 bases and J 7 bases, with 20 bases left between them.

This sequence joins TRBV7-3 and TRBJ2-1, with 7 bases lining up with TRBD2. This CDR3 contains 18 residues. Germline V gene data show CDR1 as SGHTA and CDR2 as FQGTGA. With V trimmed by 1 base and J by 0 bases, 9 bases remained unmatched. CDR3 amino acids: CASSLMGGGDPSYNEQFF. Here the CDR3 DNA reads TGTGCCAGCAGCTTAATGGGCGGGGGTGACCCCTCCTACAATGAGCAGTTCTTC. The full variable domain, with the rest looked up from reference TRBV7-3 and TRBJ2-1, is GAGVSQTPSNKVTEKGKYVELRCDPISGHTALYWYRQSLGQGPEFLIYFQGTGAADDSGLPNDRFFAVRPEGSVSTLKIQRTERGDSAVYLCASSLMGGGDPSYNEQFFGPGTRLTVL.

This chain joins TRBV21-1 and TRBJ2-7. TRBV21-1 is listed as a pseudogene. There are 14 residues in the CDR3. The DNA of the CDR3 is TGTGCCAGCAGCAGTAGGGGACGTATCTACGAGCAGTACTTC. Protein: CASSSRGRIYEQYF.

The chain links TRBV18 to TRBJ2-3; no clear D gene. CDR1 KGHSH and CDR2 LQKENI come from the germline V gene. V was clipped by 6 bases and J by 5 bases, with 9 bases between them. The CDR3 has 12 residues. CDR3 in amino acids: CASSRGRDTQYF. In DNA, the CDR3 is TGTGCCAGCTCCCGAGGTCGAGATACGCAGTATTTT.

The rearrangement joins TRBV6-6 to TRBJ2-1; tentatively, D is TRBD2 (6 bases). The germline V gene has CDR1 MNHNY and CDR2 SVGAGI (reference sequence). Trimming cost V 0 bases and J 6 bases, with 12 bases left between them. CDR3 length equals 15 residues. As DNA, the CDR3 is TGTGCCAGCAGTTACTCTTGGGGGGTGGGCAATGAGCAGTTCTTC. This codes for CASSYSWGVGNEQFF.

The CDR3 nucleotides are TGTGCTAGTGGTTTCCACAGAGGAGGGGAAGGGAGCACAGATACGCAGTATTTT. Translated: CASGFHRGGEGSTDTQYF. V gene TRBV12-5 combines with J gene TRBJ2-3; TRBD2 might be the D (6 bases). CDR1 and CDR2 (germline): LGHNT, FRNRAP. Trimming pared 3 bases from V and 0 bases from J, leaving 19 bases between. The CDR3 totals 18 residues.

In nucleotides, the CDR3 is TGTGCCACCTGGCGGGGGTCCTACAATGAGCAGTTCTTC. It specifies CATWRGSYNEQFF. The chain joins TRBV5-6 to TRBJ2-1; 7 bases fit TRBD2. The germline V gene has CDR1 SGHDT and CDR2 YYEEEE. The CDR3 loop spans 13 amino acids. V trimming: 9 bases; J trimming: 1 base; junction bases outside the gene matches: 4.

The genes are TRBV2 and TRBJ2-3, with 8 bases fitting TRBD1. Germline CDR1 is SNHLY and CDR2 is FYNNEI. V lost 2 bases and J lost 7; bases outside the gene matches: 5. CDR3 length: 14 amino acids. The DNA for the CDR3 is TGTGCCAGCAGTGAACAGGGGGCTAAGAATACGCAGTATTTT. Translating it yields CASSEQGAKNTQYF.

J is TRBJ1-3 and V is TRBV7-2; 8 bases align to TRBD1. The V gene's germline CDR1 is SGHTA and CDR2 FQGNSA. CDR3 length: 13 residues. The junction had 3 bases not matched to a gene; V was cut back by 2 bases and J by 9 bases. The CDR3 reads CASSLQGAGTIYF. The CDR3 region has the DNA TGTGCCAGCAGCTTACAGGGGGCAGGCACCATATATTTT. The variable domain in full, completed from reference TRBV7-2 and TRBJ1-3, reads GAGVSQSPSNKVTEKGKDVELRCDPISGHTALYWYRQSLGQGLEFLIYFQGNSAPDKSGLPSDRFSAERTGGSVSTLTIQRTQQEDSAVYLCASSLQGAGTIYFGEGSWLTVV.

In regard to this clone: Other DNA sequences of this sample code for an identical CDR3. The chain joins TRBV11-2 to TRBJ2-7; D possibly corresponds to TRBD2 (6 bases). Trimming took off 0 bases at V and 0 bases at J, with 9 bases between the two ends. CDR3 length: 15 residues. CDR1 is SGHAT, CDR2 FQNNGV, per germline. CDR3 region: CASSLEGGGSYEQYF. The CDR3 DNA reads as TGTGCCAGCAGCTTAGAGGGGGGAGGCTCCTACGAGCAGTACTTC.

This chain joins TRBV4-1 and TRBJ1-4; 8 bases are a match to TRBD1. This CDR3 has 16 residues. The germline gives CDR1 MGHRA, CDR2 YSYEKL. V lost 4 bases, J lost 2 bases, and 6 bases stayed unmatched. The CDR3, as DNA: TGCGCCAGCAGCCCATCGACAGGGGAGACTAATGAAAAACTGTTTTTT. Protein sequence: CASSPSTGETNEKLFF.

On this clone itself: The sample has other DNA sequences that encode this CDR3 too. CDR3 amino acids: CASSQGNEQFF. The DNA of the CDR3 is TGTGCCAGCAGTCAGGGCAATGAGCAGTTCTTC. This chain connects TRBV6-5 to TRBJ2-1, with D possibly TRBD1 on 5 matching bases. Germline-derived CDR1 and CDR2 are MNHEY and SVGAGI. V was pared by 5 bases and J by 6 bases, with 5 bases between. The CDR3 runs 11 residues.

The chain combines TRBV5-1 with TRBJ2-5, with D perhaps TRBD1 (6 bases). Per the germline V gene, CDR1 is SGHRS and CDR2 is YFSETQ. This CDR3 spans 14 amino acids. V lost 4 bases to trimming and J lost 5 bases, with 15 bases between them. CDR3 in amino acids: CASSPAGVSETQYF. In nucleotides, the CDR3 is TGCGCCAGCAGCCCAGCAGGGGTCAGCGAGACCCAGTACTTC.

The V gene is TRBV19, the J gene TRBJ2-7, with D tentatively TRBD1 or TRBD2 (5 bases each). Trimming stripped 6 bases from V and 6 bases from J, with 15 bases between. Per germline, CDR1 LNHDA and CDR2 SQIVND (reference sequence). This CDR3 is built from 13 residues. DNA of the CDR3: TGTGCCAGTAGCCCGGGACCCCGCGGCGAGCAGTACTTC. Residues: CASSPGPRGEQYF.

The chain has TRBV11-3 and TRBJ2-1; D uncertain. Germline lookup yields CDR1 SGHNT and CDR2 YENEEA. This CDR3 is built from 14 residues. Trimming took off 5 bases at V and 6 bases at J, with 14 bases between the two ends. In DNA form, the CDR3 reads TGTGCCAGCAGCCCGGACGATGGGTCCAATGAGCAGTTCTTC. This gives the protein CASSPDDGSNEQFF. The full variable domain, its missing parts supplied by reference TRBV11-3 and TRBJ2-1, is EAGVVQSPRYKIIEKKQPVAFWCNPISGHNTLYWYLQNLGQGPELLIRYENEEAVDDSQLPKDRFSAERLKGVDSTLKIQPAELGDSAVYLCASSPDDGSNEQFFGPGTRLTVL.

The chain has TRBV6-1 and TRBJ1-1; D is unclear. The CDR3 length is 11 residues. V gave up 0 bases and J gave up 11 bases, with 7 bases separating them. Germline-derived CDR1 and CDR2 are MNHNS and SASEGT. CDR3 region: CASSEAVSAFF. The CDR3 DNA reads TGTGCCAGCAGTGAAGCGGTCTCGGCTTTCTTT.

CDR3 bases: TGCAGCGTTGAACTCCCCTCCTACGAGCAGTACTTC. Its translation: CSVELPSYEQYF. The V and J genes are TRBV29-1 and TRBJ2-7, with D uncertain. Trimming took 2 bases from V and 0 from J, leaving 5 bases between them. CDR3 size: 12 residues. Germline loops: CDR1 SQVTM, CDR2 ANQGSEA.

This clone was found once. The V and J genes are TRBV4-1 and TRBJ1-2; D is unclear. Germline loops: CDR1 MGHRA, CDR2 YSYEKL. Trimming removed 6 bases at V and 4 bases at J, with 12 bases between. The CDR3 spans 13 residues. The CDR3 sequence is CASRPSGLYGYTF. The CDR3 region has the DNA TGCGCCAGCAGGCCTAGTGGACTCTATGGCTACACCTTC.

V is TRBV6-1 and J is TRBJ1-1; no firm D call. The CDR3 contains 12 residues. The V and J ends lost 7 bases and 1 base respectively, with 7 bases between them. Per germline, CDR1 MNHNS and CDR2 SASEGT. CDR3 coding DNA: TGTGCCAGCAACCAGAGGAACACTGAAGCTTTCTTT. The encoded protein is CASNQRNTEAFF.

The chain combines TRBV15 with TRBJ1-5, with D tentatively TRBD1 (6 bases). This CDR3 region has 17 residues. Germline CDR1 LNHNV, CDR2 YYDKDF (reference sequence). Trimming took 1 base from V and 0 from J, leaving 13 bases between them. The CDR3 nucleotides are TGTGCCACCAGCAGAGGTACAGGGCCTTCTAGCAATCAGCCCCAGCATTTT. Translating it yields CATSRGTGPSSNQPQHF.

The CDR3 here is CSARDPPIQYF. Here the CDR3 DNA reads TGCAGTGCTAGAGATCCGCCTATTCAGTACTTC. The V call is TRBV20-1, the J call TRBJ2-4; D ambiguous. The germline V and J ends were trimmed by 0 bases and 10 bases, with 7 bases remaining between them. There are 11 residues in the CDR3. Germline CDR1 reads DFQATT; CDR2 reads SNEGSKA (reference sequence).